This T cell receptor (beta chain) was documented in a study of blood T cell repertoires in COVID-19. About the study: Samples representing acute and convalescent COVID-19 were sourced from the United States, Italy and Spain. PBMCs, B-cell-depleted T cells, or T cells provided the cDNA or gDNA that made up the material.

In the original workflow: Estimates of nucleated cell counts were drawn from the amplification of reference gene primers. Measured with immunoSEQ multiplex PCR; TCRdb has only the in-frame clones, and not every one. The V and J calls and clone size come from that table; D and trimming were worked out from the DNA. The sample includes over 85,000 clones, around 90% of them seen just once. Seattle cases were enrolled at active infection and followed longitudinally. Germline loops: CDR1 LGHNA, CDR2 YSLEER. This CDR3 has 12 amino acids. V dropped 3 bases and J dropped 4 bases, with 6 bases sitting between them.

The gene calls are TRBV4-3 and TRBJ1-1; no clear D. Sequencing was done on a sample of peripheral blood. The sequence came from a woman aged 50 to 60 with COVID-19, enrolled during active disease. The CDR3 DNA reads TGCGCCAGCAGCCATGGCCCCACTGAAGCTTTCTTT. It translates to CASSHGPTEAFF.